This T cell receptor beta chain emerged from a study of PD-1 blockade in classical Hodgkin lymphoma. Study-level findings and limits: Exclusion applied to patients who initiated nivolumab less than 1 year following ASCT. While CD8+ TCR diversity did not rise significantly by C4D1, CD4+ TCR diversity did.

The J segment lost 7 bases and the V segment lost 4 bases, leaving 8 bases of the junction unmatched. The CDR3 is made up of 14 amino acids. Measured with immunoSEQ multiplex PCR; TCRdb has only the in-frame clones, and not every one. The repertoire holds approximately 4,400 clones, with around 62% as singletons. Each of the patients experienced relapse following autologous stem cell transplantation, and their brentuximab vedotin exposure differed. This clone came up a few times. Its antigen remains unidentified. The rearrangement uses TRBV7-1 and TRBJ2-7, with TRBD1 matching over 9 bases. TRBV7-1 is marked as an open reading frame, function uncertain. The TCR sequence derives from a human donor with classical Hodgkin lymphoma. Sequenced here: peripheral blood mononuclear cells (PBMCs), sampled at baseline. The CDR3 loop reads CASSLVGQGREQYF. As DNA, the CDR3 is TGTGCCAGCAGCTTGGTGGGACAGGGCAGGGAGCAGTACTTC.